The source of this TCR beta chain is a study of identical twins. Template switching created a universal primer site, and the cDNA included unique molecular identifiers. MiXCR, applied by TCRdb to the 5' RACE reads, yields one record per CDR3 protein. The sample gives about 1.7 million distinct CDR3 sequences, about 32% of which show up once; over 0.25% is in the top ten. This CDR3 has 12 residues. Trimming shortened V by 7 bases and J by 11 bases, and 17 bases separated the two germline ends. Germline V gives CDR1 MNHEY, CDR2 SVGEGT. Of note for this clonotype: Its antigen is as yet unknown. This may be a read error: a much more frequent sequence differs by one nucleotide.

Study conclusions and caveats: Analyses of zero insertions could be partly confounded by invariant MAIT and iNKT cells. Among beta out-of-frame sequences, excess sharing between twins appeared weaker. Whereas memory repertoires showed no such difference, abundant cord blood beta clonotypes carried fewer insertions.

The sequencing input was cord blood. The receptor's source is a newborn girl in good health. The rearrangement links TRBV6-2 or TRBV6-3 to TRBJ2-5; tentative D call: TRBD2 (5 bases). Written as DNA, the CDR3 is TGTGCCAGCACTCAAGTGGTTGGGGAGCAGTACTTC. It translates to CASTQVVGEQYF.